The sequence of this T cell receptor beta chain was determined in a study of tumor and adjacent non-tumor tissue in lung cancer. Study as a whole: There were 12 adenocarcinoma, a couple of squamous cell carcinoma and 1 small cell lung cancer cases. Study-wide results and caveats: Significantly higher TCR diversity was found in tumor than normal lung. Top 100 clones took a larger repertoire share in normal lung.

This clonotype was counted between two and nine times. Its antigen remains unknown. A read error is possible here, since a much larger clone lies one base away. V was shortened by 2 bases and J by 6 bases, with 18 bases between the two germline ends. Germline V lookup: CDR1 DFQATT, CDR2 SNEGSKA (reference sequence). The CDR3 length is 15 residues. A modified ARM-PCR protocol with three rounds of nested PCR amplified TCRbeta. TCRdb passed the multiplex PCR reads through MiXCR, listing each CDR3 protein once. The data contain approximately 130,000 distinct CDR3 sequences, about 66% of them singletons. RNA was extracted from bulk tissue without any cell sorting.

Sequenced input: lung tumor tissue. The clonotype was recovered from a man aged 25-45 years with non-small cell lung cancer. The V and J genes are TRBV20-1 and TRBJ2-3; the D gene is possibly TRBD1 (6 bases). CDR3 DNA: TGCAGTGCTAGACAACAGGGTGGATATGGGGATACGCAGTATTTT. It is translated as CSARQQGGYGDTQYF.